Listed here are 4 T cell receptor beta chains from one sample, sequenced in a study of glioma-infiltrating T cells after dendritic cell vaccination. The method was immunoSEQ multiplex PCR; TCRdb's version includes in-frame clones alone and lacks a portion of them. Here the sample spans around 60,000 clones, around 86% being singletons. Time point indicated: after dendritic cell vaccination, including at tumor progression/relapse. Source: blood, taken after dendritic cell vaccination. The receptors come from a human donor with glioblastoma.

The chain recombines TRBV6-6 with TRBJ2-5; D perhaps matches TRBD1 (5 bases). This CDR3 contains 13 residues. Germline V gene sequence: CDR1 MNHNY, CDR2 SVGAGI (reference sequence). V was shortened by 7 bases and J by 2 bases, with 11 bases between the two germline ends. Written as DNA, the CDR3 is TGTGCCAGCACGGACAATGAACAAGAGACCCAGTACTTC. Protein product: CASTDNEQETQYF.

V usage is TRBV15 and J usage is TRBJ1-4, with TRBD1 matching 10 bases. Looked up from germline, CDR1 is LNHNV and CDR2 is YYDKDF (reference sequence). The CDR3 covers 16 residues. Trimming cost V 4 bases and J 7 bases; bases outside gene matches: 9. CDR3 residues: CATSTRDRGSGEKLFF. As DNA, the CDR3 is TGTGCCACCAGCACCCGGGACAGGGGCTCGGGTGAAAAACTGTTTTTT.

The chain couples TRBV7-2 to TRBJ1-3, with TRBD1 matching 9 bases. V was clipped by 5 bases and J by 4 bases; unmatched bases: 12. This CDR3 contains 17 residues. Germline V gene data show CDR1 as SGHTA and CDR2 as FQGNSA. CDR3 protein: CASSPPGTGWIGNTIYF. The CDR3 nucleotides are TGTGCCAGCAGCCCCCCCGGGACAGGGTGGATAGGAAACACCATATATTTT.

J is TRBJ2-5 and V is TRBV5-4, with 12 bases fitting TRBD2. V lost 2 bases and J lost 5; bases outside the gene matches: 4. This CDR3 is built from 15 residues. CDR1 SGHNT and CDR2 YYREEE come from the germline V gene (reference sequence). Here the CDR3 reads CASSLSSGRGETQYF. CDR3 nucleotides: TGTGCCAGCAGCTTATCTAGCGGGAGGGGGGAGACCCAGTACTTC.